Listed below are T cell receptor beta chains from one sample, sequenced in a study of PD-1 blockade in classical Hodgkin lymphoma. Profiled with immunoSEQ multiplex PCR; TCRdb holds only in-frame clones, not every one. The sample records 90,000 to 140,000 clones, approximately 89% being singletons. This specimen consisted of peripheral blood mononuclear cells (PBMCs), obtained before the fourth cycle of nivolumab. The receptors come from a human donor with classical Hodgkin lymphoma. Both conserved end residues are part of each CDR3. The D gene is left open where the match is weak. Clone size, where shown, is once, few, many, or a class for clones that have expanded.

V	J	size	D	CDR3	DNA
TRBV4-3	TRBJ2-1	NA	TRBD2	CASSQATSGRPDNEQFF	TGCGCCAGCAGCCAAGCAACTAGCGGGAGGCCCGACAATGAGCAGTTCTTC
TRBV5-6	TRBJ2-5	once	NA	CASSLDRIETQYF	TGTGCCAGCAGCCTAGACAGGATAGAGACCCAGTACTTC
TRBV25-1	TRBJ2-1	few	NA	CASSMPGPPNEQFF	TGTGCCAGCAGTATGCCGGGCCCCCCCAATGAGCAGTTCTTC
TRBV19	TRBJ2-3	NA	NA	CASEAQGRTDTQYF	TGTGCCAGTGAAGCCCAGGGCCGCACAGATACGCAGTATTTT
TRBV5-6	TRBJ2-1	few	NA	CASSQDSSGQFF	TGTGCCAGCAGCCAGGACTCCTCGGGGCAGTTCTTC
TRBV5-1	TRBJ2-1	NA	TRBD2	CASSFLSGREGYNEQFF	TGCGCCAGCAGCTTTCTCAGCGGGAGGGAGGGATACAATGAGCAGTTCTTC
TRBV7-6	TRBJ1-2	NA	TRBD1	CASSLSGTGFYGYTF	TGTGCCAGCAGCTTATCTGGGACAGGGTTTTATGGCTACACCTTC
TRBV7-9	TRBJ1-1	NA	NA	CASSLDLGTEAFF	TGTGCCAGCAGCTTAGATCTCGGTACTGAAGCTTTCTTT
TRBV5-5	TRBJ1-4	once	TRBD1	CASSFGDRGMVEKLFF	TGTGCCAGCAGCTTTGGCGACAGGGGAATGGTTGAAAAACTGTTTTTT
TRBV19	TRBJ2-1	NA	NA	CASSIDHSVGYNEQFF	TGTGCCAGTAGTATAGATCACAGCGTAGGCTACAATGAGCAGTTCTTC
TRBV6-5	TRBJ2-3	NA	TRBD2	CASSYGGGPSDTQYF	TGTGCCAGCAGTTACGGGGGAGGGCCCTCAGATACGCAGTATTTT
TRBV30	TRBJ2-1	NA	TRBD2	CAWSPTGTSGGPGGQFF	TGTGCCTGGAGTCCGACCGGGACTAGCGGGGGCCCAGGGGGGCAGTTCTTC
TRBV2	TRBJ2-7	few	NA	CASSGGSSYEQYF	TGTGCCAGCAGTGGAGGCAGCTCCTACGAGCAGTACTTC
TRBV20-1	TRBJ1-1	few	NA	CSAPGNTEAFF	TGCAGTGCCCCCGGGAACACTGAAGCTTTCTTT
TRBV9	TRBJ2-1	NA	TRBD2	CASSPSVAGGPYNEQFF	TGTGCCAGCAGCCCCTCGGTAGCGGGAGGGCCGTACAATGAGCAGTTCTTC
TRBV5-6	TRBJ2-3	once	NA	CASSLIGQRTDTQYF	TGTGCCAGCAGCTTGATCGGACAACGCACAGATACGCAGTATTTT
TRBV18	TRBJ2-2	NA	TRBD1	CASSRGQANTGELFF	TGTGCCAGCTCACGGGGACAGGCGAACACCGGGGAGCTGTTTTTT
TRBV4-1	TRBJ2-3	NA	TRBD2	CASSLGPGLVPDTQYF	TGCGCCAGCAGCCTAGGTCCGGGACTAGTCCCAGATACGCAGTATTTT
TRBV19	TRBJ2-5	NA	TRBD1	CASSGTAKGTQYF	TGTGCCAGTAGTGGGACAGCCAAGGGGACCCAGTACTTC
TRBV15	TRBJ2-7	once	TRBD1	CATSRDRGSFEQYF	TGTGCCACCAGCAGGGACAGGGGATCCTTCGAGCAGTACTTC
TRBV19	TRBJ1-5	NA	NA	CASSPANSNQPQHF	TGTGCCAGTAGTCCAGCTAATAGCAATCAGCCCCAGCATTTT
TRBV6-1	TRBJ2-4	NA	TRBD1	CASSGDREPTGAKNIQYF	TGTGCCAGCAGTGGGGACAGGGAACCCACAGGAGCCAAAAACATTCAGTACTTC
TRBV6-5	TRBJ2-3	NA	NA	CASSLRGTDTQYF	TGTGCCAGCAGTTTAAGGGGCACAGATACGCAGTATTTT
TRBV2	TRBJ1-1	once	NA	CASSTSRGKNTEAFF	TGTGCCAGCAGTACTTCCAGGGGTAAGAACACTGAAGCTTTCTTT
TRBV4-1	TRBJ2-5	NA	TRBD1	CASSQEGTGGLGQYF	TGCGCCAGCAGCCAAGAGGGGACAGGGGGTTTGGGCCAGTACTTC
TRBV28	TRBJ1-1	NA	NA	CASSSTGNTEAFF	TGTGCCAGCAGTTCAACAGGGAACACTGAAGCTTTCTTT
TRBV6-1	TRBJ2-7	NA	TRBD2	CASSELLAPYEQYF	TGTGCCAGCAGTGAATTACTAGCGCCCTACGAGCAGTACTTC
TRBV4-1	TRBJ2-5	NA	NA	CASSQEDSGGETQYF	TGCGCCAGCAGCCAGGAAGACAGCGGCGGGGAGACCCAGTACTTC
TRBV14	TRBJ1-2	once	NA	CASSPTGSGANYGYTF	TGTGCCAGCAGCCCCACAGGGTCTGGGGCTAACTATGGCTACACCTTC
TRBV7-9	TRBJ1-3	NA	TRBD1	CASSSTGQWDSGNTIYF	TGTGCCAGCAGCTCTACGGGACAGTGGGACTCTGGAAACACCATATATTTT
TRBV7-8	TRBJ1-1	NA	NA	CASSSPSWVEAFF	TGTGCCAGCAGCTCCCCGAGCTGGGTTGAAGCTTTCTTT
TRBV10-3	TRBJ2-1	NA	TRBD2	CAISASGTSGHEQFF	TGTGCCATCAGTGCCTCCGGGACTAGTGGCCATGAGCAGTTCTTC
TRBV5-1	TRBJ1-3	NA	TRBD1	CASSLGDRGTIYF	TGCGCCAGCAGCTTGGGAGACAGGGGGACCATATATTTT
TRBV5-1	TRBJ1-2	NA	NA	CASSLGSGGYTF	TGCGCCAGCAGCTTGGGGTCCGGGGGCTACACCTTC
TRBV6-5	TRBJ2-1	NA	NA	CASSGRGDNEQFF	TGTGCCAGCAGCGGCAGGGGGGATAATGAGCAGTTCTTC
TRBV28	TRBJ2-6	NA	NA	CASSLAATSGANVLTF	TGTGCCAGCAGTTTAGCCGCAACCTCTGGGGCCAACGTCCTGACTTTC
TRBV4-3	TRBJ2-1	NA	TRBD1	CASSHLGTGSYNEQFF	TGCGCCAGCAGCCACCTCGGGACAGGGAGCTACAATGAGCAGTTCTTC
TRBV7-6	TRBJ2-3	NA	NA	CASSWSAGDTQYF	TGTGCCAGCAGCTGGTCAGCTGGAGATACGCAGTATTTT
TRBV29-1	TRBJ1-5	NA	TRBD1	CSVRTGAVREPQHF	TGCAGCGTCCGGACAGGGGCCGTCAGGGAGCCCCAGCATTTT
TRBV6-1	TRBJ2-3	NA	NA	CASTVRGSDTQYF	TGTGCCAGCACGGTCAGGGGTAGCGATACGCAGTATTTT
TRBV5-4	TRBJ2-1	NA	NA	CASSGGAGVNEQFF	TGTGCCAGCAGCGGGGGGGCAGGGGTAAATGAGCAGTTCTTC
TRBV28	TRBJ1-1	many	TRBD1	CASSQDRGRGAFF	TGTGCCAGCAGCCAGGACAGGGGCCGGGGAGCTTTCTTT
TRBV2	TRBJ2-5	once	NA	CASSRDSGYQETQYF	TGTGCCAGCTCCCGAGACAGTGGGTACCAAGAGACCCAGTACTTC
TRBV7-2	TRBJ1-5	NA	NA	CASSLAAQAANQPQHF	TGTGCCAGCAGCTTAGCGGCTCAGGCGGCTAATCAGCCCCAGCATTTT
TRBV18	TRBJ2-7	NA	NA	CASSLGPGGEAEQYF	TGTGCCAGCTCCCTCGGTCCCGGAGGCGAAGCCGAGCAGTACTTC
TRBV19	TRBJ2-7	NA	NA	CASSIKRGSPYEQYF	TGTGCCAGTAGTATTAAGAGGGGCTCTCCCTACGAGCAGTACTTC
TRBV19	TRBJ2-6	NA	NA	CAISAGANVLTF	TGTGCCATCTCGGCTGGGGCCAACGTCCTGACTTTC
TRBV11-2	TRBJ2-7	NA	NA	CASSLAGTSPSYEQYF	TGTGCCAGCAGCTTAGCCGGGACATCCCCCTCCTACGAGCAGTACTTC
TRBV11-2	TRBJ2-2	once	TRBD2	CASSSSGGVNTGELFF	TGTGCCAGCAGTTCCTCGGGGGGGGTGAACACCGGGGAGCTGTTTTTT